The present TCR beta chain was sequenced within a study of radiotherapy plus CTLA-4 blockade in lung cancer. Study results and caveats: Radiotherapy with ipilimumab was followed by blood expansion of tumor-derived clones.

V lost 8 bases and J lost 3; bases outside the gene matches: 3. The CDR3 extends over 12 amino acids. CDR1 and CDR2 from the germline V gene are MNHNS and SASEGT. Clones were read by immunoSEQ multiplex PCR, and TCRdb kept only the in-frame ones, dropping some. Of tens of thousands of clones listed, about 88% are singletons. Alongside CTLA-4 blockade with ipilimumab, patients with chemo-refractory metastatic non-small-cell lung cancer received focal radiation. Points on this clone: Its target is unknown.

The chain carries TRBV6-1 and TRBJ2-7; 8 nucleotides match TRBD1. The sample consisted of peripheral blood, taken from a patient treated with radiotherapy plus ipilimumab. The sequence was collected from a human donor with non-small cell lung cancer whose response to radiotherapy plus ipilimumab could not be evaluated. The CDR3 bases are TGTGCCAGCTCCAGGGGGCGCTACGAGCAGTACTTC. Residues: CASSRGRYEQYF.